The source of this TCR beta chain is a study of early T cells in non-severe SARS-CoV-2 infection. Overall study context: Chains were not paired, and sequencing was done on bulk RNA from unsorted whole blood.

Study conclusions and caveats: Matches to VDJdb favored anti-spike CD8 responses and missed private and CD4 specificities.

CDR1 is SQVTM, CDR2 ANQGSEA, per germline. The CDR3 has 15 amino acids. The V and J ends lost 2 bases and 0 bases respectively, with 14 bases between them. The library protocol tagged individual cDNA molecules with unique molecular identifiers. TCRdb called the 5' RACE reads again in MiXCR, with one record for every CDR3 protein. The sample shows some 53,000 distinct CDR3 sequences, about 8.2% of them seen only once. This clonotype was seen ten or more times. The antigen is unknown. V is TRBV29-1 and J is TRBJ2-7; D call uncertain. This sequence originates from an adult who was a healthcare worker with PCR-confirmed SARS-CoV-2 infection or an uninfected control (not recorded which). The sequenced sample consisted of whole blood. The CDR3 region has the DNA TGCAGCGTTGAATTACCGCAGGATGTCTCCTACGAGCAGTACTTC. Protein product: CSVELPQDVSYEQYF.